A single sample is the source of the 18 T cell receptor beta chains below, sequenced in a study of T cell repertoires in cytomegalovirus infection. TCRdb analysed the reads with MiXCR anew, one entry per CDR3 protein. The sample carries roughly 860,000 distinct CDR3 sequences, over 25% recorded once. For these receptors, no antigen is known. The starting material was cultured CD8+ T cells from PBMCs, obtained from culture after CMV antigen stimulation. These receptor sequences come from a human donor in good health (CMV status not recorded). Some clones in this sample may be carry-over from other donors' samples.

This rearrangement joins TRBV6-1 to TRBJ2-3; no firm D call. Trimming cost V 1 base and J 3 bases, with 8 bases left between them. The length of the CDR3 is 14 residues. Germline V gives CDR1 MNHNS, CDR2 SASEGT. CDR3 sequence reads: CASSEGRLTDTQYF. The DNA of the CDR3 is TGTGCCAGCAGTGAAGGACGGTTGACAGATACGCAGTATTTT.

The chain recombines TRBV3-1 with TRBJ2-2; weak D call: TRBD2 (5 bases). Germline-derived CDR1 and CDR2 are LGHDT and YNNKEL (reference sequence). The V and J ends lost 2 bases and 0 bases respectively, with 34 bases between them. The CDR3 is 24 amino acids. The CDR3, as DNA: TGTGCCAGCAGCCAACGACGGGGAAGTGATTCGTCCCTGATTCGGATACCGAACACCGGGGAGCTGTTTTTT. This encodes CASSQRRGSDSSLIRIPNTGELFF.

The chain links TRBV5-1 to TRBJ1-4; D is perhaps TRBD1 (5 bases). Deletions cut 4 bases from V and 2 bases from J, with 9 bases between. This CDR3 is 14 amino acids long. Germline CDR1 is SGHRS and CDR2 is YFSETQ. CDR3 in DNA: TGCGCCAGCAGCAGGGGCTCCACTAATGAAAAACTGTTTTTT. Translating it yields CASSRGSTNEKLFF.

V usage is TRBV5-4 and J usage is TRBJ2-7; D could derive from TRBD1 or TRBD2 (5 bases each). Germline V gene data show CDR1 as SGHNT and CDR2 as YYREEE (reference sequence). CDR3 size: 18 residues. Trimming took 4 bases from V and 2 from J, leaving 25 bases between them. The CDR3 DNA reads as TGTGCCAGCAGCCCGCTCCCGCGAGGGGAACACCTTACCTACGAGCAGTACGTC. Translating it yields CASSPLPRGEHLTYEQYV.

This clonotype has a handful of counts. The V gene is TRBV6-2 or TRBV6-3, the J gene TRBJ1-2; a possible D gene is TRBD1 (5 bases). CDR3 size: 16 residues. Germline lookup yields CDR1 MNHEY and CDR2 SVGEGT. The germline V and J ends were trimmed by 6 bases and 0 bases, with 17 bases remaining between them. The CDR3 DNA sequence: TGTGCCAGCAGGGGTGATCAGGGTACGGCTAACTATGGCTACACCTTC. Protein sequence: CASRGDQGTANYGYTF.

This clonotype turned up a few times. This chain uses TRBV7-6 with TRBJ2-3; D gene uncertain. CDR1 and CDR2 from the germline V gene are SGHVS and FNYEAQ. Between the trimmed V and J ends, which lost 6 bases and 3 bases, there was a span of 10 bases. The CDR3 is made up of 13 amino acids. Here the CDR3 DNA reads TGTGCCAGCAGTAGAGTCGGGACAGATACGCAGTATTTT. Residues: CASSRVGTDTQYF.

The chain combines TRBV12-3 or TRBV12-4 with TRBJ1-2; no clear D gene. V shed 10 bases and J shed 4 bases, with 19 bases lying between them. The CDR3 spans 14 residues. CDR3 amino acids: CAIRRVGGPYGYTF. The CDR3 DNA reads as TGTGCCATAAGGCGGGTCGGAGGACCCTATGGCTACACCTTC.

In this sample, this clonotype turned up many times. V and J are TRBV7-8 and TRBJ1-5, with D perhaps TRBD1 (5 bases). Germline V gives CDR1 SGHVS, CDR2 FQNEAQ. Trimming stripped 1 base from V and 7 bases from J, with 17 bases between. This CDR3 has 16 residues. The CDR3 loop reads CASSLGLAGRGQPQHF. In DNA form, the CDR3 reads TGTGCCAGCAGCTTAGGTTTGGCGGGGAGGGGCCAGCCCCAGCATTTT.

This clonotype has only a few counts. The CDR3 DNA sequence: TGTGCCAGCAGCTCCGGAGTAGCGGGGATCACCGGGGAGCTGTTTTTT. It encodes CASSSGVAGITGELFF. V gene TRBV7-9 combines with J gene TRBJ2-2; 8 bases are a match to TRBD2. The CDR3 totals 16 residues. The trim removed 4 bases at V and 4 bases at J, leaving 8 bases unmatched. Looked up from germline, CDR1 is SEHNR and CDR2 is FQNEAQ (reference sequence).

This clonotype has a count of ten or more. The V and J genes are TRBV7-6 and TRBJ2-1; D unclear. The CDR3 totals 12 residues. The germline V and J ends were trimmed by 5 bases and 7 bases, with 9 bases remaining between them. Germline V gene sequence: CDR1 SGHVS, CDR2 FNYEAQ. The CDR3: CASSPAWNEQFF. In DNA, the CDR3 is TGTGCCAGCAGCCCGGCGTGGAATGAGCAGTTCTTC.

The sample holds a few counts of this clonotype. The chain employs TRBV7-2 and TRBJ2-7; D not resolved. This CDR3 has 13 residues. V lost 6 bases and J 2 bases, leaving 11 bases between the germline ends. Per the germline V gene, CDR1 is SGHTA and CDR2 is FQGNSA. Here the CDR3 reads CASSPEPPYEQYV. DNA of the CDR3: TGTGCCAGCAGTCCCGAACCCCCCTACGAGCAGTACGTC.

As DNA, the CDR3 is TGTGCCAGCAGCGGTGCCATTAGGGGCATTCAGTACTTC. The encoded protein is CASSGAIRGIQYF. The chain is built from TRBV5-6 and TRBJ2-4; a weak D match, TRBD1 (5 bases). V was clipped by 4 bases and J by 9 bases, with 14 bases between them. The V gene's germline CDR1 is SGHDT and CDR2 YYEEEE. The length of the CDR3 is 13 residues. Full variable domain (outside the CDR3, taken from reference TRBV5-6 and TRBJ2-4): DAGVTQSPTHLIKTRGQQVTLRCSPKSGHDTVSWYQQALGQGPQFIFQYYEEEERQRGNFPDRFSGHQFPNYSSELNVNALLLGDSALYLCASSGAIRGIQYFGAGTRLSVL.

The V gene is TRBV6-1, the J gene TRBJ1-4; 7 bases are a match to TRBD1. V was pared by 5 bases and J by 7 bases, with 10 bases of the junction left unmatched. The germline V gene encodes CDR1 MNHNS and CDR2 SASEGT. There are 15 residues in the CDR3. CDR3 in amino acids: CASSLQLTGTEKLFF. CDR3 bases: TGTGCCAGCAGTCTTCAGCTGACAGGGACTGAAAAACTGTTTTTT.

This chain joins TRBV6-2 or TRBV6-3 and TRBJ2-7; tentatively, D is TRBD2 (6 bases). Germline-derived CDR1 and CDR2 are MNHEY and SVGEGT. This CDR3 has 12 residues. The V end lost 3 bases, the J end lost 6 bases, and 9 bases lay between the germline ends. The CDR3: CASSYEGGEQYV. CDR3 nucleotide sequence: TGTGCCAGCAGTTATGAGGGAGGCGAGCAGTACGTC.

This clonotype occurred many times. This chain connects TRBV12-3 or TRBV12-4 to TRBJ2-4; TRBD1 is a possible D gene (6 bases). The CDR3 is made up of 12 amino acids. V lost 5 bases and J lost 12, with 14 bases in between. Here the CDR3 reads CASSPLGTTQYF. The CDR3 bases are TGTGCCAGCAGTCCCCTAGGGACAACTCAGTACTTC.

The sample holds a few counts of this clonotype. V and J are TRBV7-9 and TRBJ1-5; D is undetermined. From germline, CDR1 is SEHNR and CDR2 FQNEAQ (reference sequence). CDR3 length: 12 amino acids. V shed 10 bases and J shed 6 bases, with 13 bases lying between them. The CDR3 DNA sequence: TGTGCCACGGGAGGCCCCCGTCAGCCCCAGCATTTT. This translates into CATGGPRQPQHF.

This clonotype was observed a handful of times. V and J are TRBV7-2 and TRBJ2-5, with TRBD2 matching over 12 bases. CDR3 length: 16 residues. Germline V gene data show CDR1 as SGHTA and CDR2 as FQGNSA. J gave up 10 bases and V 4 bases, and 13 bases lay outside the gene matches. This CDR3 is CASSSLAGGPGKSQYF. CDR3 in DNA: TGTGCCAGCAGCTCGCTAGCGGGGGGGCCGGGAAAAAGCCAGTACTTC.

In this sample, this clonotype turned up many times. The J gene is TRBJ2-7, the V gene TRBV7-9; unclear D gene. Trimming stripped 5 bases from V and 3 bases from J, with 11 bases between. The CDR3 runs to 13 residues. Germline V gene data show CDR1 as SEHNR and CDR2 as FQNEAQ (reference sequence). CDR3: CASSHGGFYEQYF. For the CDR3, the DNA is TGTGCCAGCAGCCACGGTGGATTCTACGAGCAGTACTTC.